A selection of T cell receptor beta chains follows, all from one sample in a study of T-cell memory formation after mild COVID-19. TCRdb ran MiXCR on the 5' RACE reads and lists one entry per CDR3 protein. The sample holds under 450,000 distinct CDR3 sequences, 23% seen once. Sequencing was carried out using PBMCs or a T cell subset sorted from them (not recorded which). The receptors derive from an adult woman who had mild COVID-19 (a few samples of this study predate the infection). Cell type and time point are not known. The CDR3 runs from the conserved cysteine through the conserved F or W. The D gene is left open where the match is weak. Not every row has a clone size; where given, it reads once, few, many or a size class.

d_call: TRBD2; j_call: TRBJ2-1; v_call: TRBV10-3; clone_size: -; cdr3_nt: TGTGCCATCAGTGTTAGTGCTACAGCGGGAGGGGTATCTGATGAGCAGTTCTTC; cdr3_aa: CAISVSATAGGVSDEQFF
d_call: TRBD1; j_call: TRBJ1-5; v_call: TRBV9; clone_size: -; cdr3_nt: TGTGCCAGCAGCTCAGGGGGAGCCGCTGATAGCAATCAGCCCCAGCATTTT; cdr3_aa: CASSSGGAADSNQPQHF
d_call: -; j_call: TRBJ2-7; v_call: TRBV12-3/TRBV12-4; clone_size: -; cdr3_nt: TGTGCCAGCAGTGGGGGAGGGGGCGACGAGCAGTACTTC; cdr3_aa: CASSGGGGDEQYF
d_call: -; j_call: TRBJ1-2; v_call: TRBV7-2; clone_size: few; cdr3_nt: TGTGCCAGCAGCGTTCCGACAGAGAACTATGGCTACACCTTC; cdr3_aa: CASSVPTENYGYTF
d_call: -; j_call: TRBJ2-1; v_call: TRBV4-1; clone_size: -; cdr3_nt: TGCGCCAGCAGCCCACCAAGTGGCTACAATGAGCAGTTCTTC; cdr3_aa: CASSPPSGYNEQFF
d_call: TRBD2; j_call: TRBJ2-2; v_call: TRBV7-6; clone_size: few; cdr3_nt: TGTGCCAGCAGCTCCGGACTAGCTGGCGGGGAGCTGTTTTTT; cdr3_aa: CASSSGLAGGELFF
d_call: -; j_call: TRBJ2-1; v_call: TRBV4-1; clone_size: -; cdr3_nt: TGCGCCAGCAGCGCTGGACCCTCGTCCTACAATGAGCAGTTCTTC; cdr3_aa: CASSAGPSSYNEQFF
d_call: TRBD2; j_call: TRBJ2-1; v_call: TRBV7-9; clone_size: -; cdr3_nt: TGTGCCAGCAGCTTAGTATCTAGCGGGAGCTCCTACAATGAGCAGTTCTTC; cdr3_aa: CASSLVSSGSSYNEQFF
d_call: TRBD2; j_call: TRBJ2-2; v_call: TRBV4-1; clone_size: -; cdr3_nt: TGCGCCAGCAGCCACCCCTGGGGCGGGGGGACCGGGGAGCTGTTTTTT; cdr3_aa: CASSHPWGGGTGELFF
d_call: TRBD1; j_call: TRBJ2-7; v_call: TRBV4-3; clone_size: many; cdr3_nt: TGCGCCAGCAGCCGCGACAGGGTCAGCGAGCAGTACTTC; cdr3_aa: CASSRDRVSEQYF
d_call: -; j_call: TRBJ2-7; v_call: TRBV7-9; clone_size: -; cdr3_nt: TGTGCCAGCAGCTTAAGAGGGTCAGGCTCCTACGAGCAGTACTTC; cdr3_aa: CASSLRGSGSYEQYF
d_call: TRBD2; j_call: TRBJ2-1; v_call: TRBV7-9; clone_size: many; cdr3_nt: TGTGCCAGCAGCTCGACCTACGCTAGCGGTCCTTCCTACAATGAGCAGTTCTTC; cdr3_aa: CASSSTYASGPSYNEQFF
d_call: -; j_call: TRBJ2-2; v_call: TRBV25-1; clone_size: few; cdr3_nt: TGTGCCAGCAGTGAAATGCCCGGGGCGAACACCGGGGAGCTGTTTTTT; cdr3_aa: CASSEMPGANTGELFF
d_call: -; j_call: TRBJ2-5; v_call: TRBV9; clone_size: -; cdr3_nt: TGTGCCAGCAGCGTAGAGAGTCAGGGGCAAGAGACCCAGTACTTC; cdr3_aa: CASSVESQGQETQYF
d_call: -; j_call: TRBJ2-5; v_call: TRBV25-1; clone_size: once; cdr3_nt: TGTGCCAGCAGTGCAGGAGTGATCGGGACCCAGTACTTC; cdr3_aa: CASSAGVIGTQYF
d_call: TRBD1; j_call: TRBJ2-2; v_call: TRBV12-3/TRBV12-4; clone_size: many; cdr3_nt: TGTGCCAGCAGCCCCGGGACAGGGAACACCGGGGAGCTGTTTTTT; cdr3_aa: CASSPGTGNTGELFF
d_call: -; j_call: TRBJ2-2; v_call: TRBV7-2; clone_size: many; cdr3_nt: TGTGCCAGCAGCCGTTTTACCGGGGAGCTGTTTTTT; cdr3_aa: CASSRFTGELFF
d_call: TRBD1; j_call: TRBJ1-1; v_call: TRBV3-1; clone_size: few; cdr3_nt: TGTGCCAGCAGCCAAGTTCCGGGACAGGGGAGCGCCACTGAAGCTTTCTTT; cdr3_aa: CASSQVPGQGSATEAFF
d_call: -; j_call: TRBJ2-5; v_call: TRBV29-1; clone_size: few; cdr3_nt: TGCAGCGTTTCAGGGCAGGTCGAAGAGACCCAGTACTTC; cdr3_aa: CSVSGQVEETQYF
d_call: -; j_call: TRBJ2-1; v_call: TRBV12-3/TRBV12-4; clone_size: many; cdr3_nt: TGTGCCAGCAGTTTTGGTCGCGAGCAGTTCTTC; cdr3_aa: CASSFGREQFF
d_call: -; j_call: TRBJ1-2; v_call: TRBV20-1; clone_size: -; cdr3_nt: TGCAGTGGCCACGACAGAAACTATGGCTACACCTTC; cdr3_aa: CSGHDRNYGYTF
d_call: TRBD2; j_call: TRBJ2-1; v_call: TRBV12-3/TRBV12-4; clone_size: few; cdr3_nt: TGTGCCAGCAGCCCCCGGACGGGGGGGAGTGAGCAGTTCTTC; cdr3_aa: CASSPRTGGSEQFF
d_call: -; j_call: TRBJ2-3; v_call: TRBV7-2; clone_size: few; cdr3_nt: TGTGCCAGCAGCACATTCGGGGGCCCTAGCACAGATACGCAGTATTTT; cdr3_aa: CASSTFGGPSTDTQYF
d_call: TRBD2; j_call: TRBJ2-5; v_call: TRBV14; clone_size: -; cdr3_nt: TGTGCCAGCAGCCAAGAATTCGTAGCGGGAGAGTTAAAAGAGACCCAGTACTTC; cdr3_aa: CASSQEFVAGELKETQYF
d_call: TRBD1; j_call: TRBJ1-4; v_call: TRBV2; clone_size: -; cdr3_nt: TGTGCCAGCAGCTGGACAGGGGGTGAAAAACTGTTTTTT; cdr3_aa: CASSWTGGEKLFF
d_call: -; j_call: TRBJ1-1; v_call: TRBV6-6; clone_size: -; cdr3_nt: TGTGCCAGCAGTTACGACCAGGGGGCTTTCTTT; cdr3_aa: CASSYDQGAFF
d_call: -; j_call: TRBJ1-1; v_call: TRBV6-5; clone_size: few; cdr3_nt: TGTGCCAGCAAGTTAAACACTGAAGCTTTCTTT; cdr3_aa: CASKLNTEAFF
d_call: -; j_call: TRBJ2-7; v_call: TRBV5-1; clone_size: many; cdr3_nt: TGCGCCAGCAGACGGGACAATTCCGAGCAGTACTTC; cdr3_aa: CASRRDNSEQYF
d_call: TRBD1; j_call: TRBJ2-1; v_call: TRBV12-3/TRBV12-4; clone_size: -; cdr3_nt: TGTGCCAGCAGTTTCCCGGGACAGGGGGCAAGCTACAATGAGCAGTTCTTC; cdr3_aa: CASSFPGQGASYNEQFF
d_call: -; j_call: TRBJ2-7; v_call: TRBV15; clone_size: -; cdr3_nt: TGTGCCACCAGCAGAGAACGCTACGAGCAGTACTTC; cdr3_aa: CATSRERYEQYF
d_call: TRBD1; j_call: TRBJ2-5; v_call: TRBV12-3/TRBV12-4; clone_size: -; cdr3_nt: TGTGCCAGCAGCACCGGGACAGGTCCGCCAGAGACCCAGTACTTC; cdr3_aa: CASSTGTGPPETQYF
d_call: -; j_call: TRBJ1-2; v_call: TRBV5-1; clone_size: -; cdr3_nt: TGCGCCAGCAGCCCAGATCAGGCTTATGGCTACACCTTC; cdr3_aa: CASSPDQAYGYTF
d_call: TRBD2; j_call: TRBJ2-7; v_call: TRBV4-2; clone_size: many; cdr3_nt: TGTGCCAGCAGCCAAGCTTGGACTAGCGAGTACGAGCAGTACTTC; cdr3_aa: CASSQAWTSEYEQYF
d_call: TRBD2; j_call: TRBJ2-5; v_call: TRBV5-5; clone_size: -; cdr3_nt: TGTGCCAGCAGCCTCGAGACACTAGCGGGAGGGGGACAAGAGACCCAGTACTTC; cdr3_aa: CASSLETLAGGGQETQYF
d_call: -; j_call: TRBJ1-1; v_call: TRBV24-1; clone_size: few; cdr3_nt: TGTGCCACCAGTGACCTTACTAGCGCTGAAGCTTTCTTT; cdr3_aa: CATSDLTSAEAFF
d_call: -; j_call: TRBJ2-7; v_call: TRBV11-2; clone_size: few; cdr3_nt: TGTGCCAGCAGCGCCTATGATGACTACGAGCAGTACTTC; cdr3_aa: CASSAYDDYEQYF
d_call: TRBD2; j_call: TRBJ2-7; v_call: TRBV6-2/TRBV6-3; clone_size: -; cdr3_nt: TGTGCCAGCAGTCGGGGGGACGCCTACTACGAGCAGTACTTC; cdr3_aa: CASSRGDAYYEQYF
d_call: -; j_call: TRBJ1-3; v_call: TRBV11-2; clone_size: few; cdr3_nt: TGTGCCAGCAGCTTAGATCGAAGGACCGTGACCATATATTTT; cdr3_aa: CASSLDRRTVTIYF
d_call: -; j_call: TRBJ1-2; v_call: TRBV20-1; clone_size: -; cdr3_nt: TGCAGTGCTAGAGGACCTACGGGGATCTACTATGGCTACACCTTC; cdr3_aa: CSARGPTGIYYGYTF
d_call: -; j_call: TRBJ2-7; v_call: TRBV29-1; clone_size: few; cdr3_nt: TGCAGCACGGGGACAAATGCCTACGAGCAGTACTTC; cdr3_aa: CSTGTNAYEQYF
d_call: -; j_call: TRBJ1-1; v_call: TRBV5-1; clone_size: few; cdr3_nt: TGCGCCAGCAGCTTGGCCTCACGCAATCGGGGAGGGGCTGAAGCTTTCTTT; cdr3_aa: CASSLASRNRGGAEAFF
d_call: -; j_call: TRBJ2-1; v_call: TRBV29-1; clone_size: few; cdr3_nt: TGCAGCGTTGAAGATCCGGGTGGGGGGCAGTTCTTC; cdr3_aa: CSVEDPGGGQFF
d_call: -; j_call: TRBJ2-6; v_call: TRBV7-8; clone_size: few; cdr3_nt: TGTGCCAGCAGCTTAGTGTCCAACGGCTACGGACAGTCTGGGGCCAACGTCCTGACTTTC; cdr3_aa: CASSLVSNGYGQSGANVLTF
d_call: TRBD1; j_call: TRBJ1-2; v_call: TRBV6-5; clone_size: few; cdr3_nt: TGTGCCAGCACCCCGGGGTGGACACAGGGGCCCCATGGCTACACCTTC; cdr3_aa: CASTPGWTQGPHGYTF